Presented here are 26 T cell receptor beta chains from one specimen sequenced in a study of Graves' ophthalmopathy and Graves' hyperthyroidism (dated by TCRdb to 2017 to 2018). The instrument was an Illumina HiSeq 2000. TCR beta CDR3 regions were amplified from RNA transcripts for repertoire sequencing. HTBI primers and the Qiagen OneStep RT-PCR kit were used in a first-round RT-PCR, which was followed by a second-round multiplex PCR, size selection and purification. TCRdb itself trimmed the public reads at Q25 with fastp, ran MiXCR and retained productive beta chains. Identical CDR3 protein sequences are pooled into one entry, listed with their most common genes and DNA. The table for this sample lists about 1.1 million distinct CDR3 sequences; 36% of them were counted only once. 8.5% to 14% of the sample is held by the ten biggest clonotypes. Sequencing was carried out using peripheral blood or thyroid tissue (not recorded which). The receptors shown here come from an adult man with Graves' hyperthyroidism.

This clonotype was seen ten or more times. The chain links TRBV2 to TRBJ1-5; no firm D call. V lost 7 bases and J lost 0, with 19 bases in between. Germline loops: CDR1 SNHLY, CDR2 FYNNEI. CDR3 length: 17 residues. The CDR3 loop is CASTPATARYSNQPQHF. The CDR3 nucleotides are TGTGCCAGCACCCCGGCCACGGCGCGATATAGCAATCAGCCCCAGCATTTT.

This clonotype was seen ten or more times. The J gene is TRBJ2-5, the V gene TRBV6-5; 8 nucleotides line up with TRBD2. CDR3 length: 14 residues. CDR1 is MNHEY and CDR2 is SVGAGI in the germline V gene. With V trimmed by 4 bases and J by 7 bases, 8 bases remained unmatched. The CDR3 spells CASSFLGGEATQYF. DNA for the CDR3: TGTGCCAGCAGTTTCCTCGGGGGGGAGGCGACCCAGTACTTC.

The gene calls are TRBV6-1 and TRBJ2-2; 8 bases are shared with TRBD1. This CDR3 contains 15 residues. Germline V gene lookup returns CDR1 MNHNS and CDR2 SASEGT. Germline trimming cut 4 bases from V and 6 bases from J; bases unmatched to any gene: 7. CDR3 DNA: TGTGCCAGCAGTGGACGACAGGGGTTTCCCGGGGAGCTGTTTTTT. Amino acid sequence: CASSGRQGFPGELFF.

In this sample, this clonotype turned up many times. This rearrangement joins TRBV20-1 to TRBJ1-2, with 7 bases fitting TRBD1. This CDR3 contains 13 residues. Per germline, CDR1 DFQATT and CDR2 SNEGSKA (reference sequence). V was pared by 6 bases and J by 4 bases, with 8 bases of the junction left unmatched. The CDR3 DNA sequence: TGCAGTGCAGCAGGGGGAGAGGGCTATGGCTACACCTTC. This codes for CSAAGGEGYGYTF.

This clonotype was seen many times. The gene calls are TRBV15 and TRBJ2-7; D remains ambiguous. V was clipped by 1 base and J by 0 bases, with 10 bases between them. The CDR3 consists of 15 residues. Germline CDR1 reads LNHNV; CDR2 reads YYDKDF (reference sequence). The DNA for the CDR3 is TGTGCCACCAGCAGAGTGGGCGACTCCTCCTACGAGCAGTACTTC. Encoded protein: CATSRVGDSSYEQYF.

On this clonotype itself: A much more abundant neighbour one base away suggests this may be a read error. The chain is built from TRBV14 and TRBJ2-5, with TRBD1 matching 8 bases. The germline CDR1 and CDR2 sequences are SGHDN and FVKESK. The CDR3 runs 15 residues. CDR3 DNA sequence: TGTGCCAGCAGCCCACAGGGGGTTCGGCAAGGGACCCAGTACTTC. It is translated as CASSPQGVRQGTQYF.

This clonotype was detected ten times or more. Written as DNA, the CDR3 is TGTGCCAGCAGCTCAAATTGGGCCTTGACTTTCTTT. This sequence encodes CASSSNWALTFF. The chain carries TRBV7-9 and TRBJ1-1; D ambiguous. Germline CDR1 and CDR2: SEHNR and FQNEAQ (reference sequence). This CDR3 comprises 12 residues. Deletions cut 4 bases from V and 12 bases from J, with 15 bases between.

In nucleotides, the CDR3 is TGCAGCGTCTGCAGGGGACAGGGTCAGCCCCAGCATTTT. Translating gives CSVCRGQGQPQHF. The V and J genes are TRBV29-1 and TRBJ1-5; TRBD1 aligns across 9 bases. The ends lost 6 bases at V and 6 bases at J; junction bases unmatched: 6. Germline V gene sequence: CDR1 SQVTM, CDR2 ANQGSEA. The length of the CDR3 is 13 residues.

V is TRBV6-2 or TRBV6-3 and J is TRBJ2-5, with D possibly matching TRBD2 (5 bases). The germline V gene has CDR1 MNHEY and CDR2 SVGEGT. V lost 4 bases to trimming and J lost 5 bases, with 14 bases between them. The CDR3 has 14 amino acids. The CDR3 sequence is CASSSAAPGETQYF. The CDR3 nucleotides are TGTGCCAGCAGTTCAGCGGCCCCGGGGGAGACCCAGTACTTC.

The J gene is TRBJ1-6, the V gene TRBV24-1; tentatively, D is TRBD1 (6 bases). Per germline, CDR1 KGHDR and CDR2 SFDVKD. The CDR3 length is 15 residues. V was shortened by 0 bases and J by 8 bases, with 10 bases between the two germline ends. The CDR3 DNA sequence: TGTGCCACCAGTGATTTGAGGGGGGCAGATTCACCCCTCCACTTT. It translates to CATSDLRGADSPLHF.

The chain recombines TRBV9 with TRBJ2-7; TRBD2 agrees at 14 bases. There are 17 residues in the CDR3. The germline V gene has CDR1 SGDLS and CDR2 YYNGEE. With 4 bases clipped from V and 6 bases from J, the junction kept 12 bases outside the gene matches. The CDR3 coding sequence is TGTGCCAGCAGCCCCAGACTAGCGGGAGGGGTTCTCTCCGAGCAGTACTTC. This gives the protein CASSPRLAGGVLSEQYF.

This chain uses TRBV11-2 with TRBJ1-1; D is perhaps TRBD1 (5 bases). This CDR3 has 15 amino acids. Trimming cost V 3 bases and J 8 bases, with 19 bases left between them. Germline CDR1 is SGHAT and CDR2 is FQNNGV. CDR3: CASSFGVYREGEAFF. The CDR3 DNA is TGTGCCAGCAGCTTCGGGGTATATCGAGAGGGGGAAGCTTTCTTT. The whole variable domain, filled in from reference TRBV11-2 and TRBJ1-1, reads EAGVAQSPRYKIIEKRQSVAFWCNPISGHATLYWYQQILGQGPKLLIQFQNNGVVDDSQLPKDRFSAERLKGVDSTLKIQPAKLEDSAVYLCASSFGVYREGEAFFGQGTRLTVV.

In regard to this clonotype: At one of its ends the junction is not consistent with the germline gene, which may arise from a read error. The CDR3 protein is CDSSPRAGRNTGELFF. Written as DNA, the CDR3 is TGTGACAGCAGCCCGAGGGCCGGGAGGAACACCGGGGAGCTGTTTTTT. The rearrangement links TRBV7-8 to TRBJ2-2, with TRBD2 as a possible D gene (6 bases). This CDR3 region has 16 residues. The V gene's germline CDR1 is SGHVS and CDR2 FQNEAQ.

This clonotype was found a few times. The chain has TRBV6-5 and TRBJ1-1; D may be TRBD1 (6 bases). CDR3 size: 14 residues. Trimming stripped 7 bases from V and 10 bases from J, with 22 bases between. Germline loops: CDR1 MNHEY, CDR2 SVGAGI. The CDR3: CASNPGGPLRVAFF. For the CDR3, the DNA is TGTGCCAGCAATCCCGGGGGGCCCCTCCGCGTAGCTTTCTTT.

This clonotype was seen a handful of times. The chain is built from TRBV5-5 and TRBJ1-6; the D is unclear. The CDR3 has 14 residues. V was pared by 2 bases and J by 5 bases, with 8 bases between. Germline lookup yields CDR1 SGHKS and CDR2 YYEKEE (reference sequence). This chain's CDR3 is CASSFGPDNSPLHF. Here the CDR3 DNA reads TGTGCCAGCAGCTTTGGACCCGATAATTCACCCCTCCACTTT. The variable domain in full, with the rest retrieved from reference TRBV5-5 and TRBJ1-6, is DAGVTQSPTHLIKTRGQQVTLRCSPISGHKSVSWYQQVLGQGPQFIFQYYEKEERGRGNFPDRFSARQFPNYSSELNVNALLLGDSALYLCASSFGPDNSPLHFGNGTRLTVT.

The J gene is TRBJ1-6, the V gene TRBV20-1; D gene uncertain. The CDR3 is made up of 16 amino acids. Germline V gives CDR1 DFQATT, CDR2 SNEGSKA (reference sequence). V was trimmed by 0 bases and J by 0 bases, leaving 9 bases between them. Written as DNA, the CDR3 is TGCAGTGCTAGAGAAGGAGAGGACTCCTATAATTCACCCCTCCACTTT. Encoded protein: CSAREGEDSYNSPLHF.

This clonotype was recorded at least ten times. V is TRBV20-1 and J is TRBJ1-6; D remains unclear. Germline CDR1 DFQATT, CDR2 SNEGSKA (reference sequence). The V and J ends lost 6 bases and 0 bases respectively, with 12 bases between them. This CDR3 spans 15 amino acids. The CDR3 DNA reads TGCAGTGCCACCGGACTGAACTCCTATAATTCACCCCTCCACTTT. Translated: CSATGLNSYNSPLHF.

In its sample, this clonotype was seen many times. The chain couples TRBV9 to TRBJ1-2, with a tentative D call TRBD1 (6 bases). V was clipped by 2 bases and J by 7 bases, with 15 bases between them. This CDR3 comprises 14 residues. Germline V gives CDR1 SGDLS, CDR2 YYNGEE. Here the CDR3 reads CASSVLQGNSGYTF. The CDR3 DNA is TGTGCCAGCAGCGTCCTACAGGGAAATAGTGGCTACACCTTC.

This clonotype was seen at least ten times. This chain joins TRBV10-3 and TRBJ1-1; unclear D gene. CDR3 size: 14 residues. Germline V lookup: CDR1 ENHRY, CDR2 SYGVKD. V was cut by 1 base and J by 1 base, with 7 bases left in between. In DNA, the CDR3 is TGTGCCATCAGTGAGTATGGGGAGAACACTGAAGCTTTCTTT. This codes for CAISEYGENTEAFF.

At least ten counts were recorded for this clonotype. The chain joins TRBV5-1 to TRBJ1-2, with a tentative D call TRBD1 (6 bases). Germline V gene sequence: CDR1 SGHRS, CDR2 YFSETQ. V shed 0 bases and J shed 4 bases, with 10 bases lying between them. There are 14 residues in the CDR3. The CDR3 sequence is CASSLEGGGYGYTF. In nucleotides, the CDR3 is TGCGCCAGCAGCTTGGAGGGAGGGGGCTATGGCTACACCTTC.

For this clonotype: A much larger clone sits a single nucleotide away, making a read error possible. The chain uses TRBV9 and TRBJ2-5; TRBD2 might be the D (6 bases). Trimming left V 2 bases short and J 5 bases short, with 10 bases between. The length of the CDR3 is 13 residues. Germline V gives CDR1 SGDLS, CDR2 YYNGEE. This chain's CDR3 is CASSVRAGETQYF. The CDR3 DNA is TGTGCCAGCAGCGTTCGTGCGGGGGAGACCCAGTACTTC.

In DNA form, the CDR3 reads TGTGCCTGGAGTCCAGCGGGAGTACCAGATACGCAGTATTTT. Its protein is CAWSPAGVPDTQYF. The genes are TRBV30 and TRBJ2-3; 8 bases match TRBD2. Trimming cost V 2 bases and J 4 bases; bases outside gene matches: 5. Per the germline V gene, CDR1 is GTSNPN and CDR2 is SVGIG (reference sequence). CDR3 size: 14 residues.

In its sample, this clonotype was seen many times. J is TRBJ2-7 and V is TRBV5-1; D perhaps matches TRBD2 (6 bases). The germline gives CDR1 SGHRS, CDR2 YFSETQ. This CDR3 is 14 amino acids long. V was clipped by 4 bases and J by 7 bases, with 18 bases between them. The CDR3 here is CASSVSGSSVEQYF. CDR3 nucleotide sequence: TGCGCCAGCAGCGTTAGCGGTTCAAGTGTAGAGCAGTACTTC.

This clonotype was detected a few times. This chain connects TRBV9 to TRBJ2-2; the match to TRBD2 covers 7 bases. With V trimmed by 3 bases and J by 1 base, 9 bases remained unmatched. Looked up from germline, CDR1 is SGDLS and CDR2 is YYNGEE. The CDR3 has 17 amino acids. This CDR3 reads CASSGAGTKKNTGELFF. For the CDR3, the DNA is TGTGCCAGCAGCGGGGCCGGGACTAAAAAGAACACCGGGGAGCTGTTTTTT. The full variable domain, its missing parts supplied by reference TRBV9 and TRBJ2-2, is DSGVTQTPKHLITATGQRVTLRCSPRSGDLSVYWYQQSLDQGLQFLIQYYNGEERAKGNILERFSAQQFPDLHSELNLSSLELGDSALYFCASSGAGTKKNTGELFFGEGSRLTVL.

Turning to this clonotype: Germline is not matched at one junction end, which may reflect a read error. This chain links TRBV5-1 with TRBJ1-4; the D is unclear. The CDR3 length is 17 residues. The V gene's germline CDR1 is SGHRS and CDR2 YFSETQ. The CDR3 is CASSLGFSSGDGEKLFF. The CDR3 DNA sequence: TGTGCCAGCAGCTTAGGATTTTCTTCGGGTGACGGTGAAAAACTGTTTTTT.

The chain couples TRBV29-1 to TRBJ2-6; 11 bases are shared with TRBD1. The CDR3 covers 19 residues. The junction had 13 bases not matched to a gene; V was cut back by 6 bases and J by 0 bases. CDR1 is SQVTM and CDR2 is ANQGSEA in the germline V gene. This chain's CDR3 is CSVGDCGTGGYSGANVLTF. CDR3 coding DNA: TGCAGCGTGGGGGACTGTGGGACAGGGGGTTACTCTGGGGCCAACGTCCTGACTTTC.